Detailed here is one T cell receptor (beta chain). This sample is part of a study of blood T cell repertoires in COVID-19. Turning to the study itself: Collection of acute and convalescent COVID-19 samples took place in the United States, Italy and Spain.

Data came from immunoSEQ multiplex PCR; TCRdb stores just in-frame clones and leaves some out. There are approximately 360,000 clones in the sample; more than 75% occur only once, and 0.95% to 1% lies in the top ten. The CDR3 has 16 amino acids. Per the germline V gene, CDR1 is SGHDT and CDR2 is YYEEEE. V gave up 2 bases and J gave up 3 bases; unmatched junction bases: 8. The sequence derives from a woman younger than 45 with acute COVID-19. This rearrangement joins TRBV5-6 to TRBJ2-3; 8 nucleotides align to TRBD1. The sequencing sample was made of PBMCs or T cells enriched from blood (not recorded which). CDR3 coding DNA: TGTGCCAGCAGCTTACCGGGACAGGTAGGGACAGATACGCAGTATTTT. Amino acid sequence: CASSLPGQVGTDTQYF.